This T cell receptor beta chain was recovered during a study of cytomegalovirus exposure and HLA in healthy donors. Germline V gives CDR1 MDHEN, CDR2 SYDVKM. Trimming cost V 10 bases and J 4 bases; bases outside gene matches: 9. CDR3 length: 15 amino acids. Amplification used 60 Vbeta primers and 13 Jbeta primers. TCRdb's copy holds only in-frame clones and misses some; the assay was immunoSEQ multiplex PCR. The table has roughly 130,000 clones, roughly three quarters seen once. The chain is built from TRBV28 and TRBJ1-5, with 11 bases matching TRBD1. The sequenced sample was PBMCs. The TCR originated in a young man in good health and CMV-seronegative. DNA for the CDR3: TGTGCCACACGTTCCGGGACAGGGGGGAATCAGCCCCAGCATTTT. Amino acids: CATRSGTGGNQPQHF.